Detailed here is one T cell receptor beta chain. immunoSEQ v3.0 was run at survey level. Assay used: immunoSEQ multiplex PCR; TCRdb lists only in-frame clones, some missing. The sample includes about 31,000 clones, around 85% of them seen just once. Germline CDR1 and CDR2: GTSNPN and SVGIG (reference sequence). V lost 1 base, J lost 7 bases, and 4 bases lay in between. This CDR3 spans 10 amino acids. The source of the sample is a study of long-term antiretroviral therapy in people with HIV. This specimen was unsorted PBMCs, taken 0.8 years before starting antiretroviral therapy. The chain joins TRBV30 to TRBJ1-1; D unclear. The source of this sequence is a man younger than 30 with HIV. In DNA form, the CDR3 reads TGTGCCTGGAGTGCGGTTGAAGCTTTCTTT. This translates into CAWSAVEAFF.